This T cell receptor (beta chain) stems from a study of OX40 agonist ivuxolimab in advanced cancers. Study-wide context: With ivuxolimab, an agonistic anti-OX40 (CD134) antibody, patients were treated. Three patients, one with hepatocellular carcinoma and two with cutaneous melanoma, responded partially.

TCRdb's copy holds only in-frame clones and misses some; the assay was immunoSEQ multiplex PCR. The sample holds about 42,000 clones, roughly 86% seen once. The CDR3 contains 16 residues. Germline V lookup: CDR1 MNHEY, CDR2 SVGAGI. Trimming took off 0 bases at V and 10 bases at J, with 19 bases between the two ends. The chain uses TRBV6-5 and TRBJ1-5; D unresolved. The clonotype originates from an adult with an advanced solid tumor such as melanoma, head and neck, liver or kidney cancer. The sequenced sample was CD4+ or CD8+ T cells sorted from blood, obtained in a trial of the OX40 agonist ivuxolimab. For the CDR3, the DNA is TGTGCCAGCAGTTACTCGATAGGACCCTTGGGTCAACCCCAGCATTTT. Its protein product is CASSYSIGPLGQPQHF.